This entry describes one T cell receptor (beta chain). The specificity of this receptor is unknown. Base-call qualities are not available, and no considerably larger clone is one nucleotide away. This entry is derived from a study of blood T cells in healthy people across ages (dated by TCRdb to between 2014 and 2016). General notes on the study: In model experiments, template switching captured roughly one uniquely barcoded TCR beta cDNA molecule for every two T cells. Age-related changes in TCR beta repertoire diversity were measured in the study by deep sequencing normalized with unique cDNA molecular identifiers. The donors were divided into four age groups: young (average around 16 years), middle-aged (about 39), aged (under 70) and long-lived (roughly 88). To avoid experimental bias, donors of different ages were randomly spread across the sequencing lanes. Using the same blood draw, the study looked at two additional independent replicas of 1 million unique cDNA reads for two donors, one aged 18 to 29 and the other aged 80 or older. Beyond this particular receptor, the publication reports: Total diversity estimates from one million sequenced T cells were considered lower bounds and underestimates. Observed TCR beta diversity per million T cells fell roughly linearly with age, and a significant reduction was already apparent by age roughly 40. Bulk unsorted PBMC profiling prevented conclusive comparison of naive and antigen-experienced compartments. Donor CMV infection status was unknown, potentially confounding age-related changes in expanded clonotypes. Compared with the aged group, the long-lived group had more naive CD4+ T cells, fewer expanded clones and increased TCR diversity, suggesting age selection. Observed TCR beta diversity correlated strongly with the percentage of naive T cells measured by flow cytometry.

The donors were under 40 Caucasian individuals from Russia, aged 6 to 90 years, who were systemically healthy. Roughly 10 milliliters of peripheral blood were drawn from each donor into EDTA-treated Vacutainer tubes. PBMCs were isolated by Ficoll-Paque density-gradient centrifugation, with at least 6 million obtained per sample. Total RNA was extracted from PBMCs with Trizol reagent, with at least 6 micrograms obtained per sample. Naive CD45RAhigh/CD27high T cell percentages were measured by flow cytometry on a PBMC aliquot from every donor. The library was built by means of 5' RACE. Sequencing was carried out with an Illumina HiSeq 2500. A second PCR of about 7 to 12 cycles was run with a J-beta primer mix and a sample-barcoded 5' primer. A template-switch 5' adaptor carrying 12 random nucleotides introduced a unique molecular identifier onto each TCR beta cDNA molecule. Each sample yielded at least 3 million CDR3-containing paired-end reads. First-strand cDNA synthesis was performed from all RNA using the Mint cDNA synthesis kit, with priming by a TRBC-specific oligonucleotide. After uracil-DNA glycosylase treatment, a first 18-cycle PCR used universal primers M1SS and BC2_uni_R on all cDNA. As for how the authors treated the data: For normalization, 1 million high-quality reads were randomly selected from each sample, with every read carrying a distinct molecular identifier. Instead of being binned into consensus sequences, reads that shared molecular identifiers were thrown out. MiTCR, with a Q25 quality threshold and the strictest error-elimination algorithm, was used for CDR3 identification, clonotype clustering and error correction. A nonparametric unseen species model with Euler transformation was used to estimate a lower bound on total TCR beta diversity. TCRdb took the public reads, trimmed them with fastp at Q25, ran MiXCR for clone calling and kept in-frame beta chains. Entries that share a CDR3 protein sequence are merged under the most common genes and DNA. The authors' filters were not applied to this entry. Recorded for this sample are 1.5 million to 2 million distinct CDR3 sequences; about 49% of them occurred a single time. The ten largest clonotypes hold over 2% of the sample.

Sequencing input: blood. This receptor was taken from a woman aged 40 to 49 in good health.

The CDR3 region has the sequence CASSQVPDGGNIQYF. The DNA is TGCGCCAGCAGCCAAGTTCCGGATGGGGGAAACATTCAGTACTTC. The chain joins TRBV4-3 to TRBJ2-4; the D gene could be TRBD1 or TRBD2, each one agreeing over 5 bases. The germline ends are 13 bases apart after V is trimmed by 1 base and J by 6 bases. From cysteine to phenylalanine, the CDR3 is 15 amino acids long. Only the CDR3 DNA stays, 45 bases, in frame from base 1. CDR1 and CDR2 are drawn from the germline V gene: LGHNA, YSLEER.